This T cell receptor (beta chain) comes out of a study of blood T cell repertoires in COVID-19. About the study: Samples representing acute and convalescent COVID-19 were sourced from the United States, Italy and Spain.

Clones were sequenced by immunoSEQ multiplex PCR, and TCRdb holds only the in-frame ones, with some missing. Among 250,000 or so clones listed, roughly 86% were seen once. The receptor was isolated from a man aged 35-49 years with active or convalescent COVID-19. The sample comprised peripheral blood.

The CDR3 nucleotides read TGTGCCACCCGGGACAGGGGAAGCTACACCTTC. Amino acids: CATRDRGSYTF. The rearrangement joins TRBV19 to TRBJ1-2; 10 bases are shared with TRBD1. CDR3 length: 11 residues. Germline V lookup: CDR1 LNHDA, CDR2 SQIVND (reference sequence). The junction had 5 bases not matched to a gene; V was cut back by 10 bases and J by 9 bases.